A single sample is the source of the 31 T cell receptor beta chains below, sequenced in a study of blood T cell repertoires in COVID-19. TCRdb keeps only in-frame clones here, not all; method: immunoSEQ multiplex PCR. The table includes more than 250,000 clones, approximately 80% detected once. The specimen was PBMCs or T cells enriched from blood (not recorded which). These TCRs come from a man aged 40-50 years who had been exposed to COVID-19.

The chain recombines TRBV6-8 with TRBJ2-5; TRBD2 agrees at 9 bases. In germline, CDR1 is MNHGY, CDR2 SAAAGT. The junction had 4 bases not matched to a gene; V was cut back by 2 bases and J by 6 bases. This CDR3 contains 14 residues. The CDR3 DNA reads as TGTGCCAGCAGTTACGCTAGCGGGACGAAGACCCAGTACTTC. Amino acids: CASSYASGTKTQYF.

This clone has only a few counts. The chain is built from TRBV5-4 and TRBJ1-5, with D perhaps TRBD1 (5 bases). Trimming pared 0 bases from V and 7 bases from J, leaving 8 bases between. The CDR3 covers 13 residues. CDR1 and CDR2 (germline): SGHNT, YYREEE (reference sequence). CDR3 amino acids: CASSLEGRQPQHF. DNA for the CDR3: TGTGCCAGCAGCTTGGAGGGGAGGCAGCCCCAGCATTTT.

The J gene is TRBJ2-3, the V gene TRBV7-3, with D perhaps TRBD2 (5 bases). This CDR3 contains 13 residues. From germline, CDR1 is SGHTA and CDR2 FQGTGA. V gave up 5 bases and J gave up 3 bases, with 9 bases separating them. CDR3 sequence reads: CASSTRKTDTQYF. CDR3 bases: TGTGCCAGCAGCACTAGGAAAACAGATACGCAGTATTTT.

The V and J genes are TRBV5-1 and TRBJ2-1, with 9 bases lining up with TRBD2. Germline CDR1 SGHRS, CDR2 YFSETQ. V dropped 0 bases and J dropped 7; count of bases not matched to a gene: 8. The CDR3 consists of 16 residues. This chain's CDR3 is CASSLVIAGAGNEQFF. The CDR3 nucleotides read TGCGCCAGCAGCTTGGTTATAGCGGGAGCAGGAAATGAGCAGTTCTTC.

In nucleotides, the CDR3 is TGCGCCAGCAGCTTGGGGACTGCAACAGATACGCAGTATTTT. It translates to CASSLGTATDTQYF. V gene TRBV5-1 combines with J gene TRBJ2-3; possibly TRBD2 for D (5 bases). This CDR3 is built from 14 residues. CDR1 SGHRS and CDR2 YFSETQ come from the germline V gene. Trimming took off 0 bases at V and 3 bases at J, with 8 bases between the two ends.

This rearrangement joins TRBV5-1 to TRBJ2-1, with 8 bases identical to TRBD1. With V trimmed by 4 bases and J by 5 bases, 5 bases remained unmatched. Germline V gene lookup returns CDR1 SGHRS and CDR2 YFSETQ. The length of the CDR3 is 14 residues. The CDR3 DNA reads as TGCGCCAGCAGCAAGGACAGGGAAAACAATGAGCAGTTCTTC. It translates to CASSKDRENNEQFF.

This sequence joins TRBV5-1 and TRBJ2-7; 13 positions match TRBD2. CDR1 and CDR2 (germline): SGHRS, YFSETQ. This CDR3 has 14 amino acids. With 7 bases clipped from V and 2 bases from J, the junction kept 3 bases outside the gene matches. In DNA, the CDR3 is TGCGCCAGCCAGGGACTAGCGGGAACCTACGAGCAGTACTTC. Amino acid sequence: CASQGLAGTYEQYF.

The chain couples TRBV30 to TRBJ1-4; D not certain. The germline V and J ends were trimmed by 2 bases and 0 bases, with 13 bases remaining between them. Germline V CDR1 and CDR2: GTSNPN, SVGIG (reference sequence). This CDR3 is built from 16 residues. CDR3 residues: CAWSPGWATTNEKLFF. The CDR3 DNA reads TGTGCCTGGAGTCCGGGATGGGCTACAACTAATGAAAAACTGTTTTTT.

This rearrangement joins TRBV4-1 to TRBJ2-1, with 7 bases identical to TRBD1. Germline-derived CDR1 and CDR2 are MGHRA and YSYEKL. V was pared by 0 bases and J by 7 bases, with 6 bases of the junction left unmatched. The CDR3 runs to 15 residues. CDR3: CASSQEMNRGNEQFF. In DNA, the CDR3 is TGCGCCAGCAGCCAAGAGATGAACAGGGGAAATGAGCAGTTCTTC.

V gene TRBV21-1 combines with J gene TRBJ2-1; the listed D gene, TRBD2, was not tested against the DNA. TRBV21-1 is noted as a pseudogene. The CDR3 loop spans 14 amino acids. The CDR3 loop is CASRGTSANGEQFF. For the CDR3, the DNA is TGTGCCAGCAGAGGGACTAGCGCTAACGGTGAGCAGTTCTTC.

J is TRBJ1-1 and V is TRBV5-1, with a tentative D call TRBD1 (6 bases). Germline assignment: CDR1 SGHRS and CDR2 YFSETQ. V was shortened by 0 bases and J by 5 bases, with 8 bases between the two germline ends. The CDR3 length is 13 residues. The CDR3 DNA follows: TGCGCCAGCAGCTTGGAGGGGGGGACTGAAGCTTTCTTT. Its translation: CASSLEGGTEAFF.

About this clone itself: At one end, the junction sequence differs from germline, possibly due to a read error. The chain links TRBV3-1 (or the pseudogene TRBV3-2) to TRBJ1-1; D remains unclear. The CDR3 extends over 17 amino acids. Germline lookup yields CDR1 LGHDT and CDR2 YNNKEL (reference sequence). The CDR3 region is CASSQGERLTMNAEAFF. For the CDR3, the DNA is TGTGCCAGCAGCCAAGGGGAGAGACTTACCATGAACGCTGAAGCTTTCTTT.

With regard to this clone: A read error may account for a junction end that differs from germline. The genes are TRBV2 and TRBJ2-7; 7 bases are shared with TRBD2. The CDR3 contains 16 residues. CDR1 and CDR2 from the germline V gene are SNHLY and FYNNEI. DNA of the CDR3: TGTGCCAGCAGCGAAGCCTGGGACTACCCGGACTACGAGCAGTACTTC. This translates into CASSEAWDYPDYEQYF.

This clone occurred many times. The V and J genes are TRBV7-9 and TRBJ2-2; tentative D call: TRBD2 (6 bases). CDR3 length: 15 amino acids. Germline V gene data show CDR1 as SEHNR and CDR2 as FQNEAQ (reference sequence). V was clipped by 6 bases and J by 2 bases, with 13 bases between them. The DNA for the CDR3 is TGTGCCAGCAGAAGGGGACTCCTCAACACCGGGGAGCTGTTTTTT. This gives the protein CASRRGLLNTGELFF.

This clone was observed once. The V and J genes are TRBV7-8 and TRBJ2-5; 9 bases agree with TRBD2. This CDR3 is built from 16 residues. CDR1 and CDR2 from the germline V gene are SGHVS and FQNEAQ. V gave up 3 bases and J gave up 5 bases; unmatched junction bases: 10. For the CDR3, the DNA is TGTGCCAGCAGCTTGGCGGGAGGGGCCGACAGGGAGACCCAGTACTTC. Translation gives CASSLAGGADRETQYF. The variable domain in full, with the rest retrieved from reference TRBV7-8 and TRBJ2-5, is GAGVSQSPRYKVAKRGQDVALRCDPISGHVSLFWYQQALGQGPEFLTYFQNEAQLDKSGLPSDRFFAERPEGSVSTLKIQRTQQEDSAVYLCASSLAGGADRETQYFGPGTRLLVL.

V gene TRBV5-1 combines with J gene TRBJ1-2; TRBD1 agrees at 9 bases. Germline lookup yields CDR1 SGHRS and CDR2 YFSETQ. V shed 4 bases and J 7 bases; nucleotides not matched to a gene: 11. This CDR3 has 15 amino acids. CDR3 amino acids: CASSITDRGIGGYTF. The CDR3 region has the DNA TGCGCCAGCAGCATAACCGACAGGGGGATTGGTGGCTACACCTTC.

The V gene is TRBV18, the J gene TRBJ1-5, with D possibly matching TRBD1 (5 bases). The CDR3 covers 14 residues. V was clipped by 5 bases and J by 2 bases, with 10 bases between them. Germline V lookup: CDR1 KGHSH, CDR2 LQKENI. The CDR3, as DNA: TGTGCCAGCTCAACAGGAAATCGCAATCAGCCCCAGCATTTT. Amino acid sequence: CASSTGNRNQPQHF. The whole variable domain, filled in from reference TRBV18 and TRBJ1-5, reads NAGVMQNPRHLVRRRGQEARLRCSPMKGHSHVYWYRQLPEEGLKFMVYLQKENIIDESGMPKERFSAEFPKEGPSILRIQQVVRGDSAAYFCASSTGNRNQPQHFGDGTRLSIL.

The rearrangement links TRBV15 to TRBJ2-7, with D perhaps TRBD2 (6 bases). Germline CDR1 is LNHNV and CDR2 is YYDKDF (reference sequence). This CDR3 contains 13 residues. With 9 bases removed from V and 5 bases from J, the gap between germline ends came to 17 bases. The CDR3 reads CATGLAGGDEQYF. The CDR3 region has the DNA TGTGCCACGGGTTTGGCTGGCGGGGACGAGCAGTACTTC.

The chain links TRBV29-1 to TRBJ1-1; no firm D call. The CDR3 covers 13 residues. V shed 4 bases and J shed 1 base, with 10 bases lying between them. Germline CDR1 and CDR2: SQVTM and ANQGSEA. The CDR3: CSVGHLQNTEAFF. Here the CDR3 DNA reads TGCAGCGTTGGACACCTACAGAACACTGAAGCTTTCTTT.

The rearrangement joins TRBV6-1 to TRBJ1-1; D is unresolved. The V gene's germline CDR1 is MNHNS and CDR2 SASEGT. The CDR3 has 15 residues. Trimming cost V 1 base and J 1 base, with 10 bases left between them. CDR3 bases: TGTGCCAGCAGTGAAGTATGGCCAACGAACACTGAAGCTTTCTTT. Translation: CASSEVWPTNTEAFF.

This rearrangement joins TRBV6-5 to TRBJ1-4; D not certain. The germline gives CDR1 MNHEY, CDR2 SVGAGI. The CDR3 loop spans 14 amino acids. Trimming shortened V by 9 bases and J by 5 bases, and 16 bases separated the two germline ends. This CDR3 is CASAGREGNEKLFF. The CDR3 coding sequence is TGTGCCAGTGCCGGCCGGGAGGGAAATGAAAAACTGTTTTTT.

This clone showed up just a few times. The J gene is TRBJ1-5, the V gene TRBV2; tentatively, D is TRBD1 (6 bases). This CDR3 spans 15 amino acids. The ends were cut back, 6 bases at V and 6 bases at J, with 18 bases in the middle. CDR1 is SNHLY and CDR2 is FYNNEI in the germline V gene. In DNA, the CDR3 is TGTGCCAGCAGGAGGGAGGGGGGAGGTGGTCAGCCCCAGCATTTT. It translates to CASRREGGGGQPQHF.

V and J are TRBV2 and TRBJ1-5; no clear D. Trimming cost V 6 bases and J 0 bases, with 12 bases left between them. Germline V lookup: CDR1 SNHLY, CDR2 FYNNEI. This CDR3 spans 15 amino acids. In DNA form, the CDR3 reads TGTGCCAGCAGCCCCGCGGAGGATAGCAATCAGCCCCAGCATTTT. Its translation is CASSPAEDSNQPQHF.

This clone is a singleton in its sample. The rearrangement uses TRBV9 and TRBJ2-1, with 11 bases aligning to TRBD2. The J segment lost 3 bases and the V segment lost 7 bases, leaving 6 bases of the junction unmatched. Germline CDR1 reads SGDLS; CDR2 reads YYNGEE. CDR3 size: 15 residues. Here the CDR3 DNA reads TGTGCCAGCGCTCCGACTAGCGGGATCTACAATGAGCAGTTCTTC. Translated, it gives CASAPTSGIYNEQFF.

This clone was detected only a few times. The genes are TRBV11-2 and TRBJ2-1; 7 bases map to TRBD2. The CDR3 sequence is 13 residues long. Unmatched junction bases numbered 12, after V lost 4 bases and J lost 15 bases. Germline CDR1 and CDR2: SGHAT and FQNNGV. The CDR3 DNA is TGTGCCAGCAGCTCCATAGCGGGTTTGCAGGGGTTCTTC. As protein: CASSSIAGLQGFF.

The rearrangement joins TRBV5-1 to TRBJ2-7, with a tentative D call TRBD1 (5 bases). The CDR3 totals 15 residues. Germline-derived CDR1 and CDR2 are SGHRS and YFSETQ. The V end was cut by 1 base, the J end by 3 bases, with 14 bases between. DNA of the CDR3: TGCGCCAGCAGCTTGTTGGGGCTTTCTCGCTACGAGCAGTACTTC. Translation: CASSLLGLSRYEQYF.

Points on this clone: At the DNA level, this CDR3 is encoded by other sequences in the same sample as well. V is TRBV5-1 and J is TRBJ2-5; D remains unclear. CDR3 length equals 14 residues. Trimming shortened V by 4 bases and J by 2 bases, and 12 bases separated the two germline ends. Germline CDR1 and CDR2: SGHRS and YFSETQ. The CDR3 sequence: CASSLSVRQETQYF. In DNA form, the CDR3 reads TGCGCCAGCAGCCTCTCCGTGAGGCAAGAGACCCAGTACTTC.

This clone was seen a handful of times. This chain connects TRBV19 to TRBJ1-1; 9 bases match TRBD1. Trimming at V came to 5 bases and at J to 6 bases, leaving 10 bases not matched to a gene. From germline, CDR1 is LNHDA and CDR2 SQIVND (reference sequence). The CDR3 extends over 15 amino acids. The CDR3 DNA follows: TGTGCCAGTAGTGTCTCGGACAGGGGATCAGCTGAAGCTTTCTTT. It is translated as CASSVSDRGSAEAFF.

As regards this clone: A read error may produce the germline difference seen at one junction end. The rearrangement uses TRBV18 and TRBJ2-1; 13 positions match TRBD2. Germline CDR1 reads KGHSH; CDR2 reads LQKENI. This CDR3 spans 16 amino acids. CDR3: CASSPLAGGRDNEQFF. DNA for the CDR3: TGTGCCAGCTCCCCACTAGCGGGGGGGAGGGACAATGAGCAGTTCTTC.

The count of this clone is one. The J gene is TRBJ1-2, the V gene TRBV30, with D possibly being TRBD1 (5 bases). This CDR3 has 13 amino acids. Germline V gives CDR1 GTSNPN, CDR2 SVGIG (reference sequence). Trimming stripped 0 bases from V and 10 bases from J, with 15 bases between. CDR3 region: CAWSVQAFRFYTF. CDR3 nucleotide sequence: TGTGCCTGGAGTGTACAGGCGTTTCGTTTCTACACCTTC.

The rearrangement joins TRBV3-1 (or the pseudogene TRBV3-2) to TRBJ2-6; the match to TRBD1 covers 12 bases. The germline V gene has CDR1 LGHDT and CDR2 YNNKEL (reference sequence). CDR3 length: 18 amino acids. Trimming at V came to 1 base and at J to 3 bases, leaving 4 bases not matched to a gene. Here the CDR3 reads CASSQAGTGGLGANVLTF. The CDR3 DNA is TGTGCCAGCAGCCAAGCCGGGACAGGGGGCCTTGGGGCCAACGTCCTGACTTTC.